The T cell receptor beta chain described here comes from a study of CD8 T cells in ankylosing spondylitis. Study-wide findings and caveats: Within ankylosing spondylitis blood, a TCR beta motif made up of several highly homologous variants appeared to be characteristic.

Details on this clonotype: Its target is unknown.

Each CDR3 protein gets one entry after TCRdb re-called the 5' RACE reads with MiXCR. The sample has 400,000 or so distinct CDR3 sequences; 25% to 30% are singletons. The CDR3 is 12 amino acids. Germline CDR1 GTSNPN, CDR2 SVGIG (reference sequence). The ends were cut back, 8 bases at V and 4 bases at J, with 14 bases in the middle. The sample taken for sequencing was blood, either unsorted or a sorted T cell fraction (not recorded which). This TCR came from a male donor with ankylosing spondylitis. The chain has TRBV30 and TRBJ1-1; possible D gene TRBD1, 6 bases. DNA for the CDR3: TGTGCCAGGGGGGGCCAGTTCACTGAAGCTTTCTTT. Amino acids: CARGGQFTEAFF.